The rows below give T cell receptor beta chains drawn from one sample of a study of T cell responses to AZD1222 COVID-19 vaccine. Only in-frame clones appear in the TCRdb table, and some are missing; sequencing was by immunoSEQ multiplex PCR. In the table there are tens of thousands of clones, under 95% of which are singletons. The specimen comprised peripheral blood, sampled on day 0 of MenACWY control vaccination. The receptor set was obtained from an adult in good health. Each CDR3 is given with its conserved first and last residue. The D gene is left open where the match is weak. Size values are once, few and many counts, or a class for expanded clones, and some rows have none.

clone size	D gene	V gene	J gene	CDR3 DNA	CDR3 protein
few	.	TRBV4-3	TRBJ1-1	TGCGCCAGCAGCCAAGAATTGGGGGCCCTCCATGAAGCTTTCTTT	CASSQELGALHEAFF
.	.	TRBV3-1/TRBV3-2	TRBJ1-2	TGTGCCAGCAGCCAGCGGGTGACGGGCTACACCTTC	CASSQRVTGYTF
.	TRBD2	TRBV7-9	TRBJ2-1	TGTGCCAGCAGCGAGAGACTAGCGGGAGCGGGATACAATGAGCAGTTCTTC	CASSERLAGAGYNEQFF
.	.	TRBV2	TRBJ2-2	TGTGCCAGCGGAGGGGGAGGGGCCGGGGAGCTGTTTTTT	CASGGGGAGELFF
.	.	TRBV11-3	TRBJ2-2	TGTGCCAGCAGCACACTAACCGGGGAGCTGTTTTTT	CASSTLTGELFF
.	.	TRBV5-6	TRBJ1-1	TGTGCCAGCATCGGGACCAGCGCTGAAGCTTTCTTT	CASIGTSAEAFF
.	.	TRBV10-3	TRBJ1-6	TGTGCCATCAGTGCTGACGGGGGAAATTCACCCCTCCACTTT	CAISADGGNSPLHF
.	TRBD1	TRBV7-9	TRBJ1-4	TGTGCCAGCAGCTTAGGGCCTCGACAGGGACTTAATGAAAAACTGTTTTTT	CASSLGPRQGLNEKLFF
.	TRBD1	TRBV30	TRBJ2-4	TGTGCCTGGAGTGTACAGGGGAGTGGGAACATTCAGTACTTC	CAWSVQGSGNIQYF
.	TRBD2	TRBV7-6	TRBJ2-7	TGTGCCAGCAGCCTCTATTTAGCGGGAGAGTCCTACGAGCAGTACTTC	CASSLYLAGESYEQYF
.	TRBD1	TRBV2	TRBJ1-6	TGTGCCAGCAGTGCGGACAGGGACTCACCCCTCCACTTT	CASSADRDSPLHF
.	TRBD2	TRBV5-1	TRBJ2-1	TGCGCCAGCAGCTTGGCACTAGCGGGACGAAATGAGCAGTTCTTC	CASSLALAGRNEQFF
.	TRBD1	TRBV7-2	TRBJ2-7	TGTGCCAGCAGCCCACACAAGGGACAGGGAAACTACGAGCAGTACTTC	CASSPHKGQGNYEQYF
.	.	TRBV5-1	TRBJ1-2	TGCGCCAGCAGCCAGACATCCACTTTAGCTAACTATGGCTACACCTTC	CASSQTSTLANYGYTF
.	.	TRBV6-2/TRBV6-3	TRBJ1-4	TGTGCCAGCAGTCCAAGGGCCGGGGCAGCTAATGAAAAACTGTTTTTT	CASSPRAGAANEKLFF
.	.	TRBV24-1	TRBJ2-1	TGTGCCACCAGTGCCGACTATACGGAAGAGCAGTTCTTC	CATSADYTEEQFF
.	TRBD1	TRBV5-1	TRBJ1-2	TGCGCCAGCAGCTCATCCCAAATTGGACAGGACTATGGCTACACCTTC	CASSSSQIGQDYGYTF
.	.	TRBV19	TRBJ2-1	TGTGCCACGACTTCTAGCTCCTACAATGAGCAGTTCTTC	CATTSSSYNEQFF
few	.	TRBV28	TRBJ1-5	TGTGCCAGCAGTTTAGCCGGGCATGGTCAGCCCCAGCATTTT	CASSLAGHGQPQHF